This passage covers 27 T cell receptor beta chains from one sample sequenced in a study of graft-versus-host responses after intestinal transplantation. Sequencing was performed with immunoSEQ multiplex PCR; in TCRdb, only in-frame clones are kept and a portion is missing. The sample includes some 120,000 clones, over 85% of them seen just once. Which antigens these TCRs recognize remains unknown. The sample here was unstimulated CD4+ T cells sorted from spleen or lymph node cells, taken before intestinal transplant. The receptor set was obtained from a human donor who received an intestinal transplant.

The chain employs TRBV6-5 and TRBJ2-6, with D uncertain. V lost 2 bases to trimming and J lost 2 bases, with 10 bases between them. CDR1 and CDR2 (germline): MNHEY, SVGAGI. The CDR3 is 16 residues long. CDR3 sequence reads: CASSYVGGAGANVLTF. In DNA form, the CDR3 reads TGTGCCAGCAGTTACGTTGGTGGGGCTGGGGCCAACGTCCTGACTTTC.

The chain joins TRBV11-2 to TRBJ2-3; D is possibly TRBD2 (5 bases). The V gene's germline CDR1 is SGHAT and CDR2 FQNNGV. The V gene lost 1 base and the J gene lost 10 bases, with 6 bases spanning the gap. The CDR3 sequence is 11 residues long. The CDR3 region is CASSLARAQYF. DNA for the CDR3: TGTGCCAGCAGCTTAGCGCGGGCGCAGTATTTT.

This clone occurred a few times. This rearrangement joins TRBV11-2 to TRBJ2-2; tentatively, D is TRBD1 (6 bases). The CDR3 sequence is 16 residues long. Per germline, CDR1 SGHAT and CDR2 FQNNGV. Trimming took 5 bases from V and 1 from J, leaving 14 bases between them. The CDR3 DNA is TGTGCCAGCAGCCTAACAGGGTGGGGGAACACCGGGGAGCTGTTTTTT. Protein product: CASSLTGWGNTGELFF.

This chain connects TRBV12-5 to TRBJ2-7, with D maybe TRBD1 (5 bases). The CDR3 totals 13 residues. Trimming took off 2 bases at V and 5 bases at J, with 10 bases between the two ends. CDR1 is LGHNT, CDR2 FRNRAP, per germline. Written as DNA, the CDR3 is TGTGCTAGTGGTTTGCAGGGTCGGCACGAGCAGTACTTC. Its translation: CASGLQGRHEQYF.

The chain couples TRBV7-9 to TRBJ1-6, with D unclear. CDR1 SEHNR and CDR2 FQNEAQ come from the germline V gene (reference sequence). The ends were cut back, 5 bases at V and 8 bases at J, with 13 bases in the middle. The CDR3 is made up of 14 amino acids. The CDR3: CASSHTGVDSPLHF. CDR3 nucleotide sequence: TGTGCCAGCAGCCATACGGGTGTGGATTCACCCCTCCACTTT. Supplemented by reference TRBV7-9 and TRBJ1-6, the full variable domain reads DTGVSQNPRHKITKRGQNVTFRCDPISEHNRLYWYRQTLGQGPEFLTYFQNEAQLEKSRLLSDRFSAERPKGSFSTLEIQRTEQGDSAMYLCASSHTGVDSPLHFGNGTRLTVT.

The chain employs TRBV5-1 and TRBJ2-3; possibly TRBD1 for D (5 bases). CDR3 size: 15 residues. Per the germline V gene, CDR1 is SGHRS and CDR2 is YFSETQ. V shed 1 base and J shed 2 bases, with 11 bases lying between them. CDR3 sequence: CASSLSQDPTDTQYF. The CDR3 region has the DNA TGCGCCAGCAGCTTGTCACAGGACCCCACAGATACGCAGTATTTT.

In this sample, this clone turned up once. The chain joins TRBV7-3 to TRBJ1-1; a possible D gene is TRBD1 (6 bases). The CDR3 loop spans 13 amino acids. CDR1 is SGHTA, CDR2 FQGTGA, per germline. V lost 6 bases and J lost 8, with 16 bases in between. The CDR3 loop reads CASSPSDRYEAFF. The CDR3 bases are TGTGCCAGCAGTCCTTCAGACAGGTACGAAGCTTTCTTT.

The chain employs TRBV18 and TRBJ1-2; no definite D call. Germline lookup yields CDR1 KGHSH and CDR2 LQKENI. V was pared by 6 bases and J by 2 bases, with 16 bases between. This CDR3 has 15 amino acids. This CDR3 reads CASSPLGEANYGYTF. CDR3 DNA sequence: TGTGCCAGCTCTCCTCTTGGGGAGGCGAACTATGGCTACACCTTC.

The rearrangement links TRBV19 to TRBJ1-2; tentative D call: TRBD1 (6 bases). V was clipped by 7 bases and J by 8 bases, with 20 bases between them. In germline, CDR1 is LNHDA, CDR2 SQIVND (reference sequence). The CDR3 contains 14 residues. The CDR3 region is CASTTLGGPSGYTF. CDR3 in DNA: TGTGCCAGTACCACCTTGGGGGGGCCCAGCGGCTACACCTTC.

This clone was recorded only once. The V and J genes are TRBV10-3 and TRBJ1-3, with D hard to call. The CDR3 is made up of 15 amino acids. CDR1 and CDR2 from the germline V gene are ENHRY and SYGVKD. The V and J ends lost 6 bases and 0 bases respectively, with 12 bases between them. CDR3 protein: CAIRWPNSSGNTIYF. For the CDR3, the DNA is TGTGCCATCAGATGGCCCAACTCCTCTGGAAACACCATATATTTT.

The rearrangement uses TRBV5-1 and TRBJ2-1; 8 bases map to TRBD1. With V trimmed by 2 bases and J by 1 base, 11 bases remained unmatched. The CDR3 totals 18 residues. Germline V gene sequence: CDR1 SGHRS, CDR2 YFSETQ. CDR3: CASSFPRGQGSSYNEQFF. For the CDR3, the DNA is TGCGCCAGCAGCTTCCCCCGCGGACAGGGTTCTTCCTACAATGAGCAGTTCTTC.

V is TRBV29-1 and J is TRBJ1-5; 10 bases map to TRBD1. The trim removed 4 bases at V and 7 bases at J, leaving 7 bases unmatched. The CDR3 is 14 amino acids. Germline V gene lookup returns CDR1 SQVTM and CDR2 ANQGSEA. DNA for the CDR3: TGCAGCGTTGGCGGAGGGACAGGGGCACAGCCCCAGCATTTT. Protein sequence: CSVGGGTGAQPQHF. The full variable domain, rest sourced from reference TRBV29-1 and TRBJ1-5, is SAVISQKPSRDICQRGTSLTIQCQVDSQVTMMFWYRQQPGQSLTLIATANQGSEATYESGFVIDKFPISRPNLTFSTLTVSNMSPEDSSIYLCSVGGGTGAQPQHFGDGTRLSIL.

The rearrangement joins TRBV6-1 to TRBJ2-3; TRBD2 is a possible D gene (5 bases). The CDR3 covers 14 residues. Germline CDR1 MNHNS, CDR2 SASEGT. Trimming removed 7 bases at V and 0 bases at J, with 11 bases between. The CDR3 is CASKWWTSTDTQYF. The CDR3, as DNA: TGTGCCAGCAAGTGGTGGACTAGCACAGATACGCAGTATTTT.

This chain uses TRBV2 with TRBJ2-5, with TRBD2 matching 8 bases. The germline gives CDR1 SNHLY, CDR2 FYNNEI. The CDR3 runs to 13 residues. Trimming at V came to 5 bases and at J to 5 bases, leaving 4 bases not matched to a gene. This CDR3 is CASSPGTRETQYF. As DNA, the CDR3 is TGTGCCAGCAGTCCCGGGACTAGGGAGACCCAGTACTTC.

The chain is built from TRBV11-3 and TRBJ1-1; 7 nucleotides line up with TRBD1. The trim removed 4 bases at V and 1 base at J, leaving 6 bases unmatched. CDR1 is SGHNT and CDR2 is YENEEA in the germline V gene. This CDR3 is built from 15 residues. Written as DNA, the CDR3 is TGTGCCAGCAGCTGGGGACAGAGACAGAACACTGAAGCTTTCTTT. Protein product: CASSWGQRQNTEAFF.

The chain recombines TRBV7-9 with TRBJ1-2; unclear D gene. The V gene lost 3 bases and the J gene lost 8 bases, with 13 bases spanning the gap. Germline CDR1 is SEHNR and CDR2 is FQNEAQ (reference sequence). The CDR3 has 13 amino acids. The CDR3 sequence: CASSFGDGRGYTF. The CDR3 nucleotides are TGTGCCAGCAGCTTTGGGGATGGAAGAGGCTACACCTTC.

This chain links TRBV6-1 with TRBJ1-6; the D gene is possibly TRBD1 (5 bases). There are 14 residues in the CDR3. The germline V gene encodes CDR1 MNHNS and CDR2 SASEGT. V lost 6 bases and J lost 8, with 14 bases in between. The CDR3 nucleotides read TGTGCCAGCAGCTCCTCAGGGTTTCATTCACCCCTCCACTTT. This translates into CASSSSGFHSPLHF.

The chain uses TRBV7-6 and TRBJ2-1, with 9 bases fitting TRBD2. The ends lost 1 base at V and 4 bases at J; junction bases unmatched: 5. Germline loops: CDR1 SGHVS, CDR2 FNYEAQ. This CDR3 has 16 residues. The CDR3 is CASSLGSRGGYNEQFF. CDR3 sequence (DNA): TGTGCCAGCAGCTTAGGGTCGCGGGGGGGATACAATGAGCAGTTCTTC.

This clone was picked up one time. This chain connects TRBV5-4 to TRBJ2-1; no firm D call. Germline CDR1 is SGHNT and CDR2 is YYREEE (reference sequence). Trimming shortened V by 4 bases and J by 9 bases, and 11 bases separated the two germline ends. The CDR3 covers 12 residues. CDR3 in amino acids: CASSLEEGEQFF. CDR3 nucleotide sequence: TGTGCCAGCAGCCTAGAAGAAGGTGAGCAGTTCTTC.

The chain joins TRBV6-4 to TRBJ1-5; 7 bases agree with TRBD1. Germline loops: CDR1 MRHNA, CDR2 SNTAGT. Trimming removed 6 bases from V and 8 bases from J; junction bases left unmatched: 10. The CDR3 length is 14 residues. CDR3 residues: CASRVQGPAEPQHF. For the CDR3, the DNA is TGTGCCAGCAGGGTACAGGGGCCCGCAGAGCCCCAGCATTTT.

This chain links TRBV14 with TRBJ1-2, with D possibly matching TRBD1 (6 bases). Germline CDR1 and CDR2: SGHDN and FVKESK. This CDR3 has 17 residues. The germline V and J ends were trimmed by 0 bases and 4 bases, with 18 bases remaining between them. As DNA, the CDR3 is TGTGCCAGCAGCCAAGATCCCCACCGGGGGGGGGCCTATGGCTACACCTTC. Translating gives CASSQDPHRGGAYGYTF.

CDR3 coding DNA: TGTGCCAGCAGCCAATTCGTAGCGGGGCTTGGCTATGGCTACACCTTC. Amino acid sequence: CASSQFVAGLGYGYTF. This chain uses TRBV27 with TRBJ1-2; a weak D match, TRBD1 (5 bases). There are 16 residues in the CDR3. V lost 6 bases to trimming and J lost 4 bases, with 21 bases between them. CDR1 is MNHEY and CDR2 is SMNVEV in the germline V gene (reference sequence).

CDR3 in amino acids: CASQGGSYGYTF. Written as DNA, the CDR3 is TGTGCCAGTCAGGGGGGAAGCTATGGCTACACCTTC. V and J are TRBV6-6 and TRBJ1-2, with 7 bases that match TRBD1. Germline V gives CDR1 MNHNY, CDR2 SVGAGI (reference sequence). The CDR3 loop spans 12 amino acids. Unmatched junction bases numbered 5, after V lost 9 bases and J lost 4 bases.

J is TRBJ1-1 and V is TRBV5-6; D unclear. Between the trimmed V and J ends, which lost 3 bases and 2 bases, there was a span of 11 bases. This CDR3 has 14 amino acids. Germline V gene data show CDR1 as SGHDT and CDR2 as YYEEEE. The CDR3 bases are TGTGCCAGCAGCTGGAAGGGTCTAAACACTGAAGCTTTCTTT. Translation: CASSWKGLNTEAFF.

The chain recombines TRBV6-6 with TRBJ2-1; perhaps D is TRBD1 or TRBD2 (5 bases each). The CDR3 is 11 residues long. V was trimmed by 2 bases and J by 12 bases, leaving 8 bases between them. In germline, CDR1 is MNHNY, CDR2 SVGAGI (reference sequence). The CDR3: CASSYEGRQFF. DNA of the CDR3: TGTGCCAGCAGTTACGAGGGGAGGCAGTTCTTC.

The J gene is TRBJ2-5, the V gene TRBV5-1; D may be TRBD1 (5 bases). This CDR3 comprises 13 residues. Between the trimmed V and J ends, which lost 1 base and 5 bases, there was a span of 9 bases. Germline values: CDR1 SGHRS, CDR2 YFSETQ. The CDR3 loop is CASSLQGTETQYF. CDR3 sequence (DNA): TGCGCCAGCAGCTTGCAGGGAACGGAGACCCAGTACTTC.

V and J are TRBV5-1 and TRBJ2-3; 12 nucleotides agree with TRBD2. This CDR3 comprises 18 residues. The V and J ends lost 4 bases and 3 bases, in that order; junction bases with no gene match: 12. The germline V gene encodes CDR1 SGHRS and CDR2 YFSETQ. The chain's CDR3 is CASSRGLAGIGWTDTQYF. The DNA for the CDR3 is TGCGCCAGCAGCCGCGGACTAGCGGGGATAGGGTGGACAGATACGCAGTATTTT.